Presented here are 26 T cell receptor beta chains from one specimen sequenced in a study of molecular identifiers for immune sequencing clone quantification. TCRdb passed the PCR reads through MiXCR, listing each CDR3 protein once. Among 12,000 or so distinct CDR3 sequences listed, about 18% were seen once. Sequenced material: naive CD8+ T cells from blood, with Jurkat cell RNA spiked in. Subset denoted: FACS-sorted CD8+CD4-CCR7+CD45RA+ naive T cells. These receptors came from a human donor in good health. Some libraries in this study had Jurkat cell RNA spiked in.

This clonotype was counted at least ten times. The gene calls are TRBV29-1 and TRBJ1-4; D is undetermined. The CDR3 runs to 11 residues. In germline, CDR1 is SQVTM, CDR2 ANQGSEA. The V gene lost 2 bases and the J gene lost 13 bases, with 11 bases spanning the gap. The CDR3 sequence: CSVERQASLFF. DNA of the CDR3: TGCAGCGTTGAACGGCAGGCCTCACTGTTTTTT.

As to this clonotype: A much larger clone lies a single base off, so this may be a read error. The V gene is TRBV18, the J gene TRBJ2-7; 8 bases match TRBD2. The germline V gene encodes CDR1 KGHSH and CDR2 LQKENI. The CDR3 length is 14 residues. Losses at the gene ends were 5 bases for V and 4 bases for J; bases not matched to a gene: 7. The CDR3 reads CASSSAGGIYEQYF. CDR3 coding DNA: TGTGCCAGCTCATCCGCGGGGGGCATTTACGAGCAGTACTTC.

In the case of this clonotype: A much larger clone sits a single nucleotide away, making a read error possible. The chain recombines TRBV24-1 with TRBJ2-1; weak D call: TRBD2 (6 bases). The CDR3 length is 18 residues. The V gene's germline CDR1 is KGHDR and CDR2 SFDVKD. The DNA of the CDR3 is TGTGCCATCAGTGATTGGGCTAGCGAGACAACGTCCTACAATGAGCAGTTCTTC. Residues: CAISDWASETTSYNEQFF.

This clonotype came up a few times. With a much larger clone just one base away, this may be a read error. The chain links TRBV4-2 to TRBJ1-1, with D hard to call. Germline assignment: CDR1 LGHNA and CDR2 YNFKEQ. The CDR3 is 13 amino acids. CDR3: CDSSQVVNTEAFF. In DNA, the CDR3 is TGTGACAGCAGCCAAGTAGTGAACACTGAAGCTTTCTTT.

This clonotype was picked up many times. The chain uses TRBV7-2 and TRBJ2-7; 8 bases fit TRBD2. The CDR3 runs to 16 residues. Germline CDR1 is SGHTA and CDR2 is FQGNSA. Trimming removed 5 bases from V and 0 bases from J; junction bases left unmatched: 9. The CDR3 nucleotides read TGTGCCAGCAGCATATTTACTAGCGGATACTCCTACGAGCAGTACTTC. Its protein product is CASSIFTSGYSYEQYF.

Points on this clonotype: This sequence may be a read error, since a much larger clone differs from it by one base. V and J are TRBV20-1 and TRBJ2-1; 13 bases agree with TRBD2. Looked up from germline, CDR1 is DFQATT and CDR2 is SNEGSKA (reference sequence). The V and J ends lost 3 bases and 11 bases, in that order; junction bases with no gene match: 10. This CDR3 region has 15 residues. The CDR3 loop reads CSARGTSGRAFKQFF. The CDR3 DNA reads TGCAGTGCTAGGGGAACTAGCGGGAGGGCCTTTAAGCAGTTCTTC.

This clonotype was counted only a few times. The gene calls are TRBV11-2 and TRBJ2-7; the match to TRBD1 covers 9 bases. The germline V gene encodes CDR1 SGHAT and CDR2 FQNNGV. J was trimmed by 3 bases and V by 5 bases; bases with no gene match: 5. There are 14 residues in the CDR3. The CDR3 DNA reads as TGTGCCAGCAGCATGGGGACAGGGATCTACGAGCAGTACTTC. The encoded protein is CASSMGTGIYEQYF.

This clonotype was counted many times. The chain combines TRBV11-2 with TRBJ1-2, with no clear D. From germline, CDR1 is SGHAT and CDR2 FQNNGV. Trimming cost V 1 base and J 6 bases, with 9 bases left between them. CDR3 size: 13 residues. CDR3 nucleotides: TGTGCCAGCAGCTTAGGGACTGGGAATGGCTACACCTTC. Translating it yields CASSLGTGNGYTF.

This clonotype was observed at least ten times. The J gene is TRBJ1-1, the V gene TRBV7-9; 12 bases match TRBD1. CDR1 is SEHNR and CDR2 is FQNEAQ in the germline V gene (reference sequence). This CDR3 contains 16 residues. V lost 5 bases, J lost 5 bases, and 9 bases stayed unmatched. CDR3 DNA sequence: TGTGCCAGCAGCCTACGGGACAGGGGGCTGGCGACTGAAGCTTTCTTT. This sequence encodes CASSLRDRGLATEAFF.

A word on this clonotype: This sequence may be a read error, since a much larger clone differs from it by one base. The rearrangement links TRBV7-9 to TRBJ2-7, with a tentative D call TRBD1 (5 bases). The V gene lost 1 base and the J gene lost 2 bases, with 12 bases spanning the gap. The CDR3 length is 15 residues. Germline lookup yields CDR1 SEHNR and CDR2 FQNEAQ (reference sequence). Written as DNA, the CDR3 is TGTGCCAGCAGCTTAGTTCCGACAGCGCCCTACGAGCAGTACTTC. The encoded protein is CASSLVPTAPYEQYF.

This clonotype was found many times. The chain carries TRBV12-3 or TRBV12-4 and TRBJ2-1, with no clear D. The CDR3 length is 13 residues. Trimming shortened V by 3 bases and J by 10 bases, and 13 bases separated the two germline ends. For the CDR3, the DNA is TGTGCCAGCAGTTTGTCTGGTAGTGGGGAGCAGTTCTTC. This translates into CASSLSGSGEQFF.

In its sample, this clonotype ranks as medium-sized. The gene calls are TRBV7-9 and TRBJ1-1, with TRBD1 matching 10 bases. V gave up 5 bases and J gave up 7 bases; unmatched junction bases: 4. This CDR3 comprises 13 residues. Germline values: CDR1 SEHNR, CDR2 FQNEAQ (reference sequence). The CDR3 sequence is CASSPDRGDEAFF. The DNA for the CDR3 is TGTGCCAGCAGCCCGGACAGGGGGGATGAAGCTTTCTTT.

Concerning this clonotype itself: This may come from a read error, since a much larger clone is one base off. The CDR3 DNA follows: TGTGCCAGCAGCTTAGCTGTAACGATCTCTGGAACCACCATATATTTT. It codes for CASSLAVTISGTTIYF. The chain is built from TRBV7-9 and TRBJ1-3; no firm D call. From germline, CDR1 is SEHNR and CDR2 FQNEAQ (reference sequence). The CDR3 is 16 residues long.

The rearrangement uses TRBV7-9 and TRBJ2-1; 8 nucleotides line up with TRBD2. V lost 4 bases to trimming and J lost 3 bases; unmatched junction nucleotides: 8. The germline V gene encodes CDR1 SEHNR and CDR2 FQNEAQ (reference sequence). This CDR3 region has 16 residues. In nucleotides, the CDR3 is TGTGCCAGCAGCTCAAAACTAGCGGAGCGCTACAATGAGCAGTTCTTC. Amino acid sequence: CASSSKLAERYNEQFF.

By share, this clonotype ranks as medium-sized. The rearrangement links TRBV6-2 or TRBV6-3 to TRBJ1-1; 9 bases line up with TRBD1. The CDR3 covers 16 residues. V lost 8 bases, J lost 6 bases, and 16 bases stayed unmatched. CDR1 MNHEY and CDR2 SVGEGT come from the germline V gene. CDR3 nucleotides: TGTGCCAGCGGGGCCTACGGGACAGGGCCTCTCGCTGAAGCTTTCTTT. It translates to CASGAYGTGPLAEAFF.

As for this clonotype: A much larger clone differs from this one at a single base, so this may be a read error. The rearrangement links TRBV2 to TRBJ1-5; D is perhaps TRBD1 (6 bases). Germline-derived CDR1 and CDR2 are SNHLY and FYNNEI. Between the trimmed V and J ends, which lost 7 bases and 12 bases, there was a span of 22 bases. The CDR3 extends over 14 amino acids. CDR3 sequence (DNA): TGTGCCAGCACCTCGGAGAGGGGGGCCGAGTTCCAGCATTTT. It yields the protein CASTSERGAEFQHF. The full variable domain, its missing parts supplied by reference TRBV2 and TRBJ1-5, is EPEVTQTPSHQVTQMGQEVILRCVPISNHLYFYWYRQILGQKVEFLVSFYNNEISEKSEIFDDQFSVERPDGSNFTLKIRSTKLEDSAMYFCASTSERGAEFQHFGDGTRLSIL.

This clonotype appeared many times. The rearrangement joins TRBV27 to TRBJ2-3; D is undetermined. Germline V gene lookup returns CDR1 MNHEY and CDR2 SMNVEV (reference sequence). The CDR3 totals 15 residues. V gave up 3 bases and J gave up 6 bases, with 16 bases separating them. CDR3 in DNA: TGTGCCAGCAGTTTCAGCACGGGTCGTTTTGATACGCAGTATTTT. It specifies CASSFSTGRFDTQYF.

This clonotype has more than one count but fewer than ten. The V gene is TRBV12-5, the J gene TRBJ2-1; the match to TRBD2 covers 13 bases. The length of the CDR3 is 15 residues. Germline V gene sequence: CDR1 LGHNT, CDR2 FRNRAP. Trimming removed 5 bases from V and 4 bases from J; junction bases left unmatched: 2. In nucleotides, the CDR3 is TGTGCTAGTGGTACGACTAGCGGGAGGTACAATGAGCAGTTCTTC. It translates to CASGTTSGRYNEQFF.

This clonotype is medium-sized within its sample. This rearrangement joins TRBV4-1 to TRBJ2-7; D is uncertain. Looked up from germline, CDR1 is MGHRA and CDR2 is YSYEKL. There are 14 residues in the CDR3. V was trimmed by 5 bases and J by 3 bases, leaving 14 bases between them. Here the CDR3 DNA reads TGCGCCAGCAGCGACCCGGCAGGCTACTACGAGCAGTACTTC. Translating it yields CASSDPAGYYEQYF.

In this sample, this clonotype turned up many times. V and J are TRBV14 and TRBJ2-1, with TRBD2 matching 9 bases. CDR3 length: 14 amino acids. V was clipped by 8 bases and J by 13 bases; unmatched bases: 15. CDR1 is SGHDN and CDR2 is FVKESK in the germline V gene. As DNA, the CDR3 is TGTGCCAGCCTCCCCCGAGGGGGTAGCGGGAGTCAGTTCTTC. Residues: CASLPRGGSGSQFF.

This clonotype was observed at least ten times. V is TRBV20-1 and J is TRBJ2-3, with D perhaps matching TRBD1 or TRBD2 (7 bases each). CDR1 is DFQATT and CDR2 is SNEGSKA in the germline V gene (reference sequence). Between the trimmed V and J ends, which lost 5 bases and 2 bases, there was a span of 14 bases. There are 14 residues in the CDR3. As DNA, the CDR3 is TGCAGTGCTCGGGGGGACAGCTTCACAGATACGCAGTATTTT. It yields the protein CSARGDSFTDTQYF.

This clonotype was detected many times. V is TRBV7-9 and J is TRBJ2-2; tentatively, D is TRBD1 or TRBD2 (5 bases each). Trimming removed 2 bases at V and 1 base at J, with 11 bases between. Germline lookup yields CDR1 SEHNR and CDR2 FQNEAQ (reference sequence). The CDR3 is 16 residues long. As DNA, the CDR3 is TGTGCCAGCAGCTTATACGTGGGGGTGAACACCGGGGAGCTGTTTTTT. Translating it yields CASSLYVGVNTGELFF.

The table lists this clonotype with a few counts. The rearrangement links TRBV15 to TRBJ2-5, with 8 nucleotides matching TRBD2. The CDR3 is 21 amino acids. CDR1 LNHNV and CDR2 YYDKDF come from the germline V gene (reference sequence). V dropped 0 bases and J dropped 0; count of bases not matched to a gene: 18. CDR3 sequence: CATSRDWQGRNGRGYQETQYF. For the CDR3, the DNA is TGTGCCACCAGCAGAGATTGGCAGGGGCGAAACGGGAGGGGATACCAAGAGACCCAGTACTTC.

This clonotype rates as medium-sized. CDR3 region: CSARDSGRLSGANVLTF. CDR3 bases: TGCAGTGCTAGAGATAGTGGACGGCTCTCTGGGGCCAACGTCCTGACTTTC. The chain recombines TRBV20-1 with TRBJ2-6; the D is unclear. The ends were cut back, 0 bases at V and 0 bases at J, with 12 bases in the middle. This CDR3 is 17 amino acids long. CDR1 DFQATT and CDR2 SNEGSKA come from the germline V gene (reference sequence).

This clonotype rates as medium-sized. This chain joins TRBV27 and TRBJ2-7; tentatively, D is TRBD1 or TRBD2 (5 bases each). Germline assignment: CDR1 MNHEY and CDR2 SMNVEV (reference sequence). Trimming took 5 bases from V and 2 from J, leaving 13 bases between them. CDR3 length equals 14 residues. The CDR3 loop reads CASSRDAPTYEQYF. The CDR3 DNA is TGTGCCAGCAGTCGGGACGCCCCAACCTACGAGCAGTACTTC.

This clonotype was counted many times. The chain uses TRBV28 and TRBJ1-6; a weak D match, TRBD1 (6 bases). Germline assignment: CDR1 MDHEN and CDR2 SYDVKM. V shed 1 base and J shed 0 bases, with 19 bases lying between them. This CDR3 is built from 20 residues. The CDR3 spells CASSLYVEAGASSYNSPLHF. CDR3 DNA: TGTGCCAGCAGTTTATATGTGGAGGCGGGGGCGAGCTCCTATAATTCACCCCTCCACTTT.